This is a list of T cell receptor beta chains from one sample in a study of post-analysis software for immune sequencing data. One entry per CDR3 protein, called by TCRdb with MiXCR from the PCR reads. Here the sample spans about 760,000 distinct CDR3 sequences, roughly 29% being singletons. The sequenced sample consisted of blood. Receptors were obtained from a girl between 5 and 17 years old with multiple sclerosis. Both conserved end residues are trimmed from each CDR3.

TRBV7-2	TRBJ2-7	ASTRSNYAYEQY
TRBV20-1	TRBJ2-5	SAWTDGETQY
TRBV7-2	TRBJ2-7	ASRINGRGRYEQY
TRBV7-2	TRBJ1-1	ASSLGRDTVAF
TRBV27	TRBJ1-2	ASRGQGARFGYT
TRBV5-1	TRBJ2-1	ASSHGQDNEQF
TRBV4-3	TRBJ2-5	ASSPRVGLAGDPAETQY
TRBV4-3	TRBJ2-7	ASSQVSGSLSYNEQY
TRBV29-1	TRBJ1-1	SVEGPPGTQHLNTEAF
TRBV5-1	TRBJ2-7	ASSFNPGTGTSYEQY
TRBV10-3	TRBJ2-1	AISGYNEQF
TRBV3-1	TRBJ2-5	ASSLKTQY
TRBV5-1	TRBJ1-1	ASSLEQGPGNTEAF
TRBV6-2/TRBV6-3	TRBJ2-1	ASSYLGGLATDNEQF
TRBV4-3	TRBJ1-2	ASSQEQSNYGYT
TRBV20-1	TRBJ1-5	SARVSGRGRNQPQH
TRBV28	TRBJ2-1	ASSFIGQSSYNEQF
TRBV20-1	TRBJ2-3	SAREARDTQY
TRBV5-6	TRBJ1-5	ASSSRDRLTQPQH
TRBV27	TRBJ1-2	ASSLGQTYYGYT
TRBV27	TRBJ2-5	ASSLLGQTKETQY
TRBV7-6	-	ASSLRAGGEQY
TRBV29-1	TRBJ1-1	SGHTGGRAEAF
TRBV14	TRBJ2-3	ASSHAMTQY
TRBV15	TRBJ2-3	ATSRGTSGSSTDTQY
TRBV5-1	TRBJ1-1	ASSLAGQTEAF
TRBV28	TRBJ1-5	ASSFPGRSGQPQH
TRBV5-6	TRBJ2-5	ASSLVGGGERAEQY
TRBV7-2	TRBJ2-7	ASSPGTGRGEQY
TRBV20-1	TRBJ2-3	GARDLIGADTQY
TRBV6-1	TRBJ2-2	ASSQTGAIGELF
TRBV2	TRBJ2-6	ASSRIRRAVGPSGANVLT
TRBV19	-	ASSRTSEANEQY
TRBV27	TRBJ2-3	ASSSLTSGRAFAGTDTQY
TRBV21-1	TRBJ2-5	ASSPSQY
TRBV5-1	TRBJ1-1	ASSWYAVNTEAF
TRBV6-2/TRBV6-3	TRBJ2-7	ASSSLNGGGGRPYEQY
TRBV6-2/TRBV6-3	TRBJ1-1	ASSYTPGQGAEAF
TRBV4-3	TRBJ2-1	ASSQEWIAGAADEQF
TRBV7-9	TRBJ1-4	ASSLARGDEKLF
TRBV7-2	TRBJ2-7	ASSLGTGSPYEQY
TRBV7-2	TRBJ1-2	ASSPWTDLYGYT
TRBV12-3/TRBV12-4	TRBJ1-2	ASSLGQRTPYGYT
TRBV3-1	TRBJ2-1	ASSQDKRYHEQF
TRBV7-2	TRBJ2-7	ASSLGGTSYSYEQY
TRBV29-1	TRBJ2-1	SVDRPGTYWDGQF
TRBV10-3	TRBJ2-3	AISPSVGTDTQY
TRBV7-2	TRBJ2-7	ASSLDPGHPYEQY
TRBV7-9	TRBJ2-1	ASMIKTGGLGVGEQF
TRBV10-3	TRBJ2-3	AISESQGTDTQY
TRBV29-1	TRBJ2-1	SWRAHSSNEQF
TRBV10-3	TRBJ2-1	AIRGDWGSNEQF
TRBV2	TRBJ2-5	ASSEQGLAGETQY